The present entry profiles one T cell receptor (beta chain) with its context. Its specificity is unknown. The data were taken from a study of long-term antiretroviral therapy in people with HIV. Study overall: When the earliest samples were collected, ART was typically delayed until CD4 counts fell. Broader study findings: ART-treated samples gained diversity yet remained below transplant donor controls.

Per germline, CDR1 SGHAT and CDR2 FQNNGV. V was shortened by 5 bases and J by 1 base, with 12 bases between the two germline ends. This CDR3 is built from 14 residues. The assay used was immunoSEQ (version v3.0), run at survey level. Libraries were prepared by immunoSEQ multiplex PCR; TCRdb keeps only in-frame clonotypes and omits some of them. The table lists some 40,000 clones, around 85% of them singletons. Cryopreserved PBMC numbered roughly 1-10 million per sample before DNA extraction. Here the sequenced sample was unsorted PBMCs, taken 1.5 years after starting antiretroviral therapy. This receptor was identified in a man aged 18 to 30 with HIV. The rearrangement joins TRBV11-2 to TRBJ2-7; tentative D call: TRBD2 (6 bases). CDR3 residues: CASSQTGESYEQYF. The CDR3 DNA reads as TGTGCCAGCAGCCAAACGGGGGAGTCCTACGAGCAGTACTTC.